This record concerns one T cell receptor beta chain sequence. The antigen is not known. The data stem from a study of T cell clusters in autoimmune cytopenias. The study, taken as a whole, reports: Primary autoimmune cytopenia patients seemingly lacked the physiological T cell clusters found in healthy donors. Active autoimmune hepatitis patients had almost three-fold fewer exclusive TRB clusters than healthy donors. TRB repertoire shifts in secondary cytopenia and chronic lymphocytic leukemia mostly reflected lymphoma, not autoimmunity. A dominant lymphoma-associated repertoire apparently masked the cluster-lack signature in secondary cytopenia versus chronic lymphocytic leukemia.

Germline V gene sequence: CDR1 SEHNR, CDR2 FQNEAQ (reference sequence). This CDR3 has 17 amino acids. TRB amplification used 250 ng of peripheral blood genomic DNA. TRB was amplified by touch-down multiplex PCR, primer pools A and B combined. TCRdb reprocessed the multiplex PCR reads and reports one entry per CDR3 protein, with no DNA. The sample totals approximately 7,000 distinct CDR3 sequences. The TCR comes from a human donor with an autoimmune cytopenia or autoimmune hepatitis (not recorded which). Input material: peripheral blood. The J gene is TRBJ1-1, the V gene TRBV7-9; TCRdb's D call, TRBD1, is unchecked because there is no DNA. This chain's CDR3 is CASSRLTGQGGNTEAFF.